The entry below describes one T cell receptor beta chain. Its antigen is unidentified. PCR was performed using 60 Vbeta and 13 Jbeta primers. The protocol was immunoSEQ multiplex PCR, while the TCRdb copy is restricted to in-frame clones and leaves out a portion. The data show about 120,000 clones, 65% to 85% seen once. This record comes from a study of cytomegalovirus exposure and HLA in healthy donors. Study results and caveats: Clonal expansion was found to be greater in HLA-associated TCR beta chains than in equally common others in a later analysis.

This CDR3 is built from 15 residues. V dropped 2 bases and J dropped 3; count of bases not matched to a gene: 2. The germline V gene has CDR1 ENHRY and CDR2 SYGVKD. This chain uses TRBV10-3 with TRBJ1-1, with 11 bases that match TRBD1. Sequenced: PBMCs. The origin of this receptor is a man aged 50 to 59 in good health and CMV-seronegative. CDR3: CAISEPGQGDTEAFF. The CDR3 DNA is TGTGCCATCAGTGAGCCGGGACAGGGGGACACTGAAGCTTTCTTT.